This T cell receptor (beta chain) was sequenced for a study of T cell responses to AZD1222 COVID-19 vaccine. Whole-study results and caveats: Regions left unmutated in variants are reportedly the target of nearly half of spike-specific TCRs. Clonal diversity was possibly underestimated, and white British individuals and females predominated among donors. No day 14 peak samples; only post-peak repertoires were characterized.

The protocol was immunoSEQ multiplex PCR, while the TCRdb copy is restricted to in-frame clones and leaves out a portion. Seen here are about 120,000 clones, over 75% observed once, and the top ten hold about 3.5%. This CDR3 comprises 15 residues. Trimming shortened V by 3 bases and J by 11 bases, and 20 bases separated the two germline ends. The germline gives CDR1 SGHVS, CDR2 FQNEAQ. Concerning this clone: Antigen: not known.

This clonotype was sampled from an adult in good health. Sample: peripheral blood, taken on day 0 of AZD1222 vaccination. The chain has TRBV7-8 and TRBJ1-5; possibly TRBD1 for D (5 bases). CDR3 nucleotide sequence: TGTGCCAGCAGCTTGATCCCGTCGATACGGGGGGCCCAGCATTTT. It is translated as CASSLIPSIRGAQHF. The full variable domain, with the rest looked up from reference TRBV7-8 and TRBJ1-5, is GAGVSQSPRYKVAKRGQDVALRCDPISGHVSLFWYQQALGQGPEFLTYFQNEAQLDKSGLPSDRFFAERPEGSVSTLKIQRTQQEDSAVYLCASSLIPSIRGAQHFGDGTRLSIL.